These 21 T cell receptor beta chains originate from one sample sequenced in a study of T cell clonality in common variable immunodeficiency (dated by TCRdb to the mid-2010s). Study-wide findings and limitations: Reportedly, TCRbeta sequences from CVID had fewer deletions and N-nucleotide insertions, and highly modified clones with 13 or more V deletions were absent from CVID.

The library was produced with the immunoSEQ multiplex PCR assay. TCRdb provides this immuneACCESS table in a form limited to in-frame rearrangements. Some clones are lacking; in checked studies, under half of them reflect an unresolved V gene, and why the rest are absent is not known. Across this sample, roughly 5,000 clones were tabulated and none appeared just once. Together, the top ten hold about 14% of the sample. No antigen has been assigned to these receptors. The sequencing sample was made of peripheral blood mononuclear cells. Receptors were obtained from a human donor with common variable immunodeficiency.

There are a few counts of this clone. The CDR3 is cut off 3 residues early in the read; its end comes from the germline J gene. This sequence joins TRBV19 and TRBJ2-6, with 9 bases aligning to TRBD2. Germline trimming cut 10 bases from V and 1 base from J; bases unmatched to any gene: 8. The CDR3 has 16 residues. Germline V gives CDR1 LNHDA, CDR2 SQIVND (reference sequence). The CDR3 loop reads CATSGGRGSGANVLTF. CDR3 DNA (partial): TGTGCCACCAGCGGGGGGCGCGGATCTGGGGCCAACGTC.

This clone was recorded at least ten times. The read terminates 3 residues ahead of where the CDR3 ends, so the germline J gene completes it. V and J are TRBV5-1 and TRBJ1-2; a weak D match, TRBD1 (6 bases). The CDR3 sequence is 14 residues long. Trimming shortened V by 7 bases and J by 3 bases, and 16 bases separated the two germline ends. The V gene's germline CDR1 is SGHRS and CDR2 YFSETQ. CDR3 DNA (partial): TGCGCCAGCTCGGGGGGGCAGAGTTACTATGGC. It is translated as CASSGGQSYYG. In full, the CDR3 reads CASSGGQSYYGYTF.

In this sample, this clone turned up a few times. The sequenced fragment ends 3 residues before the CDR3 boundary, so the rest is inferred from the germline J gene. This chain uses TRBV19 with TRBJ2-5; possible D gene TRBD2, 5 bases. Germline V lookup: CDR1 LNHDA, CDR2 SQIVND (reference sequence). The CDR3 has 14 amino acids. V lost 2 bases and J 7 bases, leaving 14 bases between the germline ends. The CDR3 DNA, read in part, is TGTGCCAGTAGTATACGGGGAGAGGAGCCGACC. It yields the protein CASSIRGEEPT. In full, the CDR3 is CASSIRGEEPTQYF.

This clone occurred a few times. Read coverage stops 3 residues before the CDR3 terminus; the germline J gene supplies the remainder. V usage is TRBV10-3 and J usage is TRBJ2-1; 12 nucleotides agree with TRBD2. The V segment lost 2 bases and the J segment 5 bases; nucleotides outside the gene matches: 13. CDR3 length: 19 amino acids. Germline CDR1 is ENHRY and CDR2 is SYGVKD. CDR3 DNA, as far as it was read: TGTGCCATCAGTGAGCGAAGACTAGCGGGAGCAATTGGAGACAATGAG. It specifies CAISERRLAGAIGDNE. The entire CDR3 reads CAISERRLAGAIGDNEQFF.

In this sample, this clone is medium-sized. The read halts 3 residues ahead of the CDR3 end, with the missing end drawn from the germline J gene. This rearrangement joins TRBV5-1 to TRBJ2-7, with TRBD2 matching over 9 bases. The CDR3 length is 13 residues. CDR1 is SGHRS and CDR2 is YFSETQ in the germline V gene. Trimming at V came to 5 bases and at J to 2 bases, leaving 2 bases not matched to a gene. The CDR3 here is CASRASGAYEQYF. CDR3 bases read: TGCGCCAGCAGGGCTAGCGGGGCCTACGAG.

This CDR3 is CSARFGQGVYNEQFF. The covered CDR3 bases are TGCAGTGCTAGGTTCGGACAGGGCGTATACAATGAG. This rearrangement joins TRBV20-1 to TRBJ2-1; TRBD1 aligns across 8 bases. The read terminates 3 residues before the CDR3 end, so the remaining end is supplied by the germline J gene. The V gene's germline CDR1 is DFQATT and CDR2 SNEGSKA (reference sequence). J lost 4 bases, V lost 3 bases, and 8 bases had no gene match. The CDR3 loop spans 15 amino acids.

This clone was seen a handful of times. The DNA is omitted, as the CDR3 cannot be located on it reliably, and the CDR3 follows TCRdb's listing. The chain uses TRBV7-7 and TRBJ2-7; whether TRBD1, the table's D call, matches the DNA was not checked. Germline lookup yields CDR1 SSHAT and CDR2 FNYEAQ (reference sequence). The CDR3 numbers 15 amino acids, ends counted. The CDR3 here is CASTISGLYHCEQYF.

This clone was found many times. The read gets to within 3 residues of the CDR3 end, and the germline J gene fills in the rest. The rearrangement joins TRBV6-1 to TRBJ2-7; tentatively, D is TRBD1 (6 bases). Germline CDR1 MNHNS, CDR2 SASEGT. This CDR3 has 14 residues. V was trimmed by 4 bases and J by 5 bases, leaving 15 bases between them. CDR3 bases read: TGTGCCAGCAGTGTTCAGGGGAGTTTTCACGAG. Translated: CASSVQGSFHE. The whole CDR3 protein is CASSVQGSFHEQYF.

Remarks on this clone: The sequenced fragment ends 3 residues before the CDR3 boundary, so the rest is inferred from the germline J gene. The J gene is TRBJ1-1, the V gene TRBV7-2; D may be TRBD1 (5 bases). Deletions cut 4 bases from V and 5 bases from J, with 17 bases between. The CDR3 runs to 15 residues. Germline V gene sequence: CDR1 SGHTA, CDR2 FQGNSA. CDR3 DNA, as far as it was read: TGTGCCAGCAGCTCACACTCTGGGGCGGAAACTGAA. Amino acid sequence: CASSSHSGAETE. The CDR3 as a whole reads CASSSHSGAETEAFF.

This clone was recorded at least ten times. The read gets to within 3 residues of the CDR3 end, and the germline J gene fills in the rest. The chain carries TRBV27 and TRBJ2-4; 9 bases are shared with TRBD1. The CDR3 totals 14 residues. In germline, CDR1 is MNHEY, CDR2 SMNVEV (reference sequence). V gave up 5 bases and J gave up 7 bases; unmatched junction bases: 6. The chain's CDR3 is CASSPTGGGNIQYF. The sequenced CDR3 bases are TGTGCCAGCAGTCCGACAGGGGGGGGCAACATT.

This clone is medium-sized. With the read ending 3 residues before the CDR3 end, the germline J gene is used to fill in that end. The genes are TRBV7-8 and TRBJ1-6, with D maybe TRBD1 (5 bases). The CDR3 totals 16 residues. The germline V and J ends were trimmed by 5 bases and 4 bases, with 15 bases remaining between them. Germline V gene sequence: CDR1 SGHVS, CDR2 FQNEAQ. The CDR3 loop reads CASSLQTEGYNSPLHF. CDR3 DNA, as far as it was read: TGTGCCAGCAGCCTACAGACAGAAGGGTATAATTCACCC.

A few counts support this clone. The read comes to an end 3 residues before the CDR3 does, leaving the germline J gene to fill in the end. The chain carries TRBV13 and TRBJ2-7; D call uncertain. The V gene's germline CDR1 is PRHDT and CDR2 FYEKMQ (reference sequence). The CDR3 length is 13 residues. Trimming removed 3 bases at V and 0 bases at J, with 6 bases between. This chain's CDR3 is CASSFEASYEQYF. CDR3 DNA, as far as it was read: TGTGCCAGCAGCTTCGAAGCCTCCTACGAG.

For this clone: Read sequence stops 3 residues before the CDR3 end, and the germline J gene provides the missing end. V and J are TRBV19 and TRBJ2-7; TRBD2 aligns across 12 bases. The CDR3 spans 13 residues. Unmatched junction bases numbered 4, after V lost 7 bases and J lost 6 bases. Looked up from germline, CDR1 is LNHDA and CDR2 is SQIVND (reference sequence). CDR3 DNA (partial): TGTGCCAGTACGGGACTAGCGGGTGGCGAG. Its protein is CASTGLAGGE. The whole CDR3 reads CASTGLAGGEQYF.

A remark on this clone: The read terminates 3 residues ahead of where the CDR3 ends, so the germline J gene completes it. The chain is built from TRBV2 and TRBJ2-3, with TRBD2 matching 7 bases. Germline V CDR1 and CDR2: SNHLY, FYNNEI. V shed 4 bases and J 3 bases; nucleotides not matched to a gene: 7. This CDR3 contains 15 residues. This CDR3 is CASSGGSVSTDTQYF. The sequenced CDR3 bases are TGTGCCAGCAGTGGCGGGAGTGTCAGTACAGATACG.

Notes on this clone: Read coverage stops 3 residues before the CDR3 terminus; the germline J gene supplies the remainder. The genes are TRBV6-1 and TRBJ1-2, with D unresolved. Per germline, CDR1 MNHNS and CDR2 SASEGT. CDR3 length: 15 residues. V lost 2 bases to trimming and J lost 4 bases, with 14 bases between them. The CDR3 here is CASSESTDLGYGYTF. The CDR3 bases that were read are TGTGCCAGCAGTGAAAGTACAGACCTTGGCTATGGC.

This clone was counted ten times or more. The CDR3 reads CASSPGQGAGNEQFF. The DNA read from the CDR3 is TGTGCCAGCTCACCCGGACAGGGGGCGGGTAATGAG. The chain joins TRBV18 to TRBJ2-1; 11 bases fit TRBD1. Read data end 3 residues before the CDR3 end; the end is taken from the germline J gene. The junction had 5 bases not matched to a gene; V was cut back by 3 bases and J by 7 bases. CDR1 KGHSH and CDR2 LQKENI come from the germline V gene. This CDR3 contains 15 residues.

This clone was seen many times. Sequencing ends 3 residues short of the CDR3 end; the germline J gene provides the rest. The rearrangement joins TRBV19 to TRBJ1-1; 7 positions agree with TRBD1. Looked up from germline, CDR1 is LNHDA and CDR2 is SQIVND (reference sequence). The CDR3 runs to 14 residues. V lost 7 bases and J lost 7; bases outside the gene matches: 12. The sequenced CDR3 bases are TGTGCCAGTAAGACCACCGGGACAGTCAATGAA. This encodes CASKTTGTVNE. The full CDR3 is CASKTTGTVNEAFF.

A note on this clone: Read sequence stops 3 residues before the CDR3 end, and the germline J gene provides the missing end. The chain recombines TRBV2 with TRBJ2-1, with D possibly matching TRBD2 (5 bases). This CDR3 comprises 16 residues. Trimming shortened V by 6 bases and J by 0 bases, and 15 bases separated the two germline ends. CDR1 is SNHLY, CDR2 FYNNEI, per germline. CDR3 sequence reads: CASSATSGSSYNEQFF. The CDR3 DNA, read in part, is TGTGCCAGCAGCGCGACATCGGGGAGCTCCTACAATGAG.

The table lists this clone with many counts. The sequence runs out 3 residues before the end of the CDR3; the remainder is reconstructed from the germline J gene. V is TRBV10-3 and J is TRBJ2-5; either TRBD1 or TRBD2 may supply D (5 bases each). There are 12 residues in the CDR3. Between the trimmed V and J ends, which lost 10 bases and 5 bases, there was a span of 14 bases. CDR1 ENHRY and CDR2 SYGVKD come from the germline V gene. This CDR3 is CATKTEGETQYF. The part of the CDR3 DNA that was read is TGTGCCACAAAGACAGAGGGGGAGACC.

At least ten counts were recorded for this clone. The DNA ends 3 residues before the CDR3 does, and the rest of the CDR3 is filled in from the germline J gene. The gene calls are TRBV6-1 and TRBJ1-1; D is perhaps TRBD1 (5 bases). This CDR3 has 14 amino acids. CDR1 MNHNS and CDR2 SASEGT come from the germline V gene. With 2 bases removed from V and 4 bases from J, the gap between germline ends came to 11 bases. CDR3 region: CASSEWGEGTEAFF. The DNA read from the CDR3 is TGTGCCAGCAGTGAATGGGGGGAGGGCACTGAA.

The table lists this clone with a few counts. The read is 3 residues too short to cover the CDR3 end, so that end is filled in from the germline J gene. The chain combines TRBV11-2 with TRBJ2-5; TRBD2 matches 7 bases. CDR1 is SGHAT and CDR2 is FQNNGV in the germline V gene. This CDR3 is built from 14 residues. The ends lost 5 bases at V and 4 bases at J; junction bases unmatched: 7. Partial CDR3 DNA: TGTGCCAGCAGCCTCAATCGGGGGGTAGAGACC. This translates into CASSLNRGVET. The whole CDR3 sequence reads CASSLNRGVETQYF.